These 18 T cell receptor beta chains were all obtained from the same sample, sequenced in a study of blood T cell repertoires in COVID-19. Generated by immunoSEQ multiplex PCR, the TCRdb table keeps only in-frame clones and is missing some. The repertoire holds 90,000 to 150,000 clones, with just over 85% as singletons. The sequenced material came from peripheral blood. The origin of the receptors is a woman between 50 and 59 years old with active or convalescent COVID-19.

V usage is TRBV7-3 and J usage is TRBJ1-3; D is perhaps TRBD1 (5 bases). This CDR3 has 15 amino acids. The germline V and J ends were trimmed by 5 bases and 0 bases, with 11 bases remaining between them. Germline V gives CDR1 SGHTA, CDR2 FQGTGA. CDR3 loop: CASSPGGSSGNTIYF. As DNA, the CDR3 is TGTGCCAGCAGCCCCGGGGGGAGCTCTGGAAACACCATATATTTT.

V and J are TRBV19 and TRBJ2-5, with a possible D match to TRBD2 (6 bases). The CDR3 is 13 amino acids. The germline CDR1 and CDR2 sequences are LNHDA and SQIVND (reference sequence). The germline V and J ends were trimmed by 7 bases and 2 bases, with 11 bases remaining between them. The CDR3 reads CASIARGQETQYF. The CDR3 DNA sequence: TGTGCCAGTATAGCCCGGGGGCAAGAGACCCAGTACTTC.

The V gene is TRBV30, the J gene TRBJ1-2; a weak D match, TRBD1 (5 bases). V was pared by 0 bases and J by 1 base, with 12 bases between. Germline V gene lookup returns CDR1 GTSNPN and CDR2 SVGIG (reference sequence). CDR3 length equals 15 residues. The CDR3 DNA reads TGTGCCTGGAGTGTAAGTGACAGACTTAACTATGGCTACACCTTC. Amino acids: CAWSVSDRLNYGYTF.

The CDR3 loop is CASRQGQAKNIQYF. CDR3 bases: TGTGCCAGTAGACAGGGTCAAGCCAAAAACATTCAGTACTTC. The chain links TRBV28 to TRBJ2-4, with 7 bases fitting TRBD1. The CDR3 covers 14 residues. V lost 9 bases and J lost 0; bases outside the gene matches: 5. Germline CDR1 is MDHEN and CDR2 is SYDVKM.

As for this clone: The identical CDR3 is also encoded by other nucleotide sequences in the sample. This chain joins TRBV19 and TRBJ2-5; D possibly corresponds to TRBD2 (6 bases). Trimming left V 1 base short and J 5 bases short, with 14 bases between. The CDR3 runs 15 residues. Germline V lookup: CDR1 LNHDA, CDR2 SQIVND (reference sequence). CDR3 protein: CASSIGSGRGETQYF. CDR3 sequence (DNA): TGTGCCAGTAGTATAGGGTCCGGGAGAGGGGAGACCCAGTACTTC.

V is TRBV27 and J is TRBJ2-1, with 7 positions matching TRBD2. The CDR3 is made up of 14 amino acids. CDR1 MNHEY and CDR2 SMNVEV come from the germline V gene (reference sequence). V gave up 10 bases and J gave up 4 bases; unmatched junction bases: 10. The CDR3: CATRRTSAYNEQFF. Here the CDR3 DNA reads TGTGCCACCCGCAGAACTAGCGCGTACAATGAGCAGTTCTTC.

Turning to this clone: Different DNA sequences within this sample yield the same CDR3. J is TRBJ2-2 and V is TRBV4-3, with 7 bases aligning to TRBD1. Germline V CDR1 and CDR2: LGHNA, YSLEER. The CDR3 runs to 15 residues. The trim removed 1 base at V and 1 base at J, leaving 0 bases unmatched. The CDR3 loop is CASSQGTGNTGELFF. CDR3 bases: TGCGCCAGCAGCCAAGGGACAGGGAACACCGGGGAGCTGTTTTTT.

The chain recombines TRBV6-5 with TRBJ1-1, with D possibly matching TRBD1 (5 bases). The germline CDR1 and CDR2 sequences are MNHEY and SVGAGI. Trimming stripped 6 bases from V and 1 base from J, with 15 bases between. This CDR3 has 15 residues. Written as DNA, the CDR3 is TGTGCCAGCAGATCCGTCGGGGGTACGAACACTGAAGCTTTCTTT. It encodes CASRSVGGTNTEAFF.

This clone is a singleton in its sample. The rearrangement uses TRBV7-8 and TRBJ2-3; D call uncertain. Germline V gives CDR1 SGHVS, CDR2 FQNEAQ. The V gene lost 5 bases and the J gene lost 4 bases, with 7 bases spanning the gap. This CDR3 spans 12 amino acids. CDR3 nucleotides: TGTGCCAGCAGCCAGTGGCCAGATACGCAGTATTTT. The encoded protein is CASSQWPDTQYF.

The J gene is TRBJ2-3, the V gene TRBV5-1; 10 nucleotides align to TRBD2. The germline CDR1 and CDR2 sequences are SGHRS and YFSETQ. Trimming removed 5 bases from V and 4 bases from J; junction bases left unmatched: 7. This CDR3 has 15 residues. The DNA for the CDR3 is TGCGCCAGCAGAGCGGGTAGCGGGGGGCCAGATACGCAGTATTTT. It codes for CASRAGSGGPDTQYF.

The chain is built from TRBV5-6 and TRBJ2-3; 9 bases map to TRBD1. The CDR3 is made up of 16 amino acids. CDR1 is SGHDT, CDR2 YYEEEE, per germline. V lost 7 bases to trimming and J lost 0 bases; unmatched junction nucleotides: 9. The chain's CDR3 is CASGRDRDRSTDTQYF. The CDR3 DNA is TGTGCCAGCGGCCGGGACAGGGATCGGAGCACAGATACGCAGTATTTT. Full variable domain (missing parts from reference TRBV5-6 and TRBJ2-3): DAGVTQSPTHLIKTRGQQVTLRCSPKSGHDTVSWYQQALGQGPQFIFQYYEEEERQRGNFPDRFSGHQFPNYSSELNVNALLLGDSALYLCASGRDRDRSTDTQYFGPGTRLTVL.

This chain links TRBV7-6 with TRBJ2-1, with a tentative D call TRBD2 (5 bases). Between the trimmed V and J ends, which lost 5 bases and 2 bases, there was a span of 10 bases. This CDR3 contains 14 residues. Germline CDR1 SGHVS, CDR2 FNYEAQ. The CDR3 reads CASSPTGTYNEQFF. DNA of the CDR3: TGTGCCAGCAGCCCTACGGGAACCTACAATGAGCAGTTCTTC.

This clone was picked up one time. V is TRBV5-4 and J is TRBJ2-3; 10 positions agree with TRBD2. With V trimmed by 4 bases and J by 6 bases, 14 bases remained unmatched. The CDR3 runs 17 residues. Germline CDR1 reads SGHNT; CDR2 reads YYREEE (reference sequence). This CDR3 is CASSAGLAGASVDTQYF. The CDR3 region has the DNA TGTGCCAGCAGCGCGGGTCTAGCGGGAGCGTCGGTCGATACGCAGTATTTT.

The rearrangement joins TRBV7-9 to TRBJ2-7; tentative D call: TRBD1 (6 bases). V lost 0 bases and J 4 bases, leaving 16 bases between the germline ends. The CDR3 runs 16 residues. CDR1 and CDR2 (germline): SEHNR, FQNEAQ (reference sequence). CDR3 nucleotides: TGTGCCAGCAGCTTAGCGATAGGGACAACCATTTACGAGCAGTACTTC. This sequence encodes CASSLAIGTTIYEQYF.

This chain links TRBV5-1 with TRBJ2-4; maybe TRBD2 (6 bases). CDR1 is SGHRS, CDR2 YFSETQ, per germline. The V end lost 4 bases, the J end lost 4 bases, and 9 bases lay between the germline ends. The CDR3 runs to 13 residues. The CDR3 here is CASSAGLKNIQYF. In DNA, the CDR3 is TGCGCCAGCAGCGCGGGACTGAAAAACATTCAGTACTTC.

The chain recombines TRBV4-2 with TRBJ2-7; maybe TRBD2 (5 bases). In germline, CDR1 is LGHNA, CDR2 YNFKEQ. V lost 2 bases and J 3 bases, leaving 17 bases between the germline ends. CDR3 length: 16 residues. Written as DNA, the CDR3 is TGTGCCAGCAGCCAAATTGGGAGTTCTCACAACTACGAGCAGTACTTC. Residues: CASSQIGSSHNYEQYF.

V is TRBV5-4 and J is TRBJ2-3; 8 bases line up with TRBD2. CDR1 is SGHNT, CDR2 YYREEE, per germline (reference sequence). The CDR3 has 15 residues. V lost 5 bases and J lost 5; bases outside the gene matches: 10. CDR3 amino acids: CASSATSGVKDTQYF. The CDR3 region has the DNA TGTGCCAGCAGTGCCACTAGCGGCGTCAAAGATACGCAGTATTTT.

This rearrangement joins TRBV3-1 (or the pseudogene TRBV3-2) to TRBJ2-2, with 10 bases matching TRBD2. This CDR3 contains 19 residues. V was clipped by 0 bases and J by 0 bases; unmatched bases: 7. CDR1 and CDR2 from the germline V gene are LGHDT and YNNKEL (reference sequence). CDR3 amino acids: CASSQEYQREGSNTGELFF. DNA for the CDR3: TGTGCCAGCAGCCAAGAGTACCAGCGGGAGGGATCGAACACCGGGGAGCTGTTTTTT.